Presented here are 8 T cell receptor beta chains from one specimen sequenced in a study of blood T cell repertoires in COVID-19. TCRdb's copy holds only in-frame clones and misses some; the assay was immunoSEQ multiplex PCR. Found here are some 120,000 clones, about nine tenths of them singletons; the top ten hold less than 5%. Input material: peripheral blood. The source is a man in his sixties with COVID-19, enrolled during active disease.

Judged by abundance, this clone is medium-sized. The V and J genes are TRBV5-5 and TRBJ2-3; 9 bases agree with TRBD1. The CDR3 is 14 amino acids. V shed 2 bases, J shed 3 bases, and the junction held 1 base outside the gene matches. CDR1 and CDR2 (germline): SGHKS, YYEKEE (reference sequence). CDR3 in amino acids: CASSFGQGTDTQYF. CDR3 in DNA: TGTGCCAGCAGCTTCGGACAGGGGACAGATACGCAGTATTTT. The entire variable domain, with the rest obtained from reference TRBV5-5 and TRBJ2-3, is as follows: DAGVTQSPTHLIKTRGQQVTLRCSPISGHKSVSWYQQVLGQGPQFIFQYYEKEERGRGNFPDRFSARQFPNYSSELNVNALLLGDSALYLCASSFGQGTDTQYFGPGTRLTVL.

The rearrangement joins TRBV12-3 or TRBV12-4 to TRBJ1-1; tentative D call: TRBD1 (5 bases). CDR3 length equals 13 residues. Trimming pared 3 bases from V and 3 bases from J, leaving 8 bases between. This CDR3 is CASSLPGYTEAFF. The CDR3 DNA reads TGTGCCAGCAGTTTGCCAGGGTACACTGAAGCTTTCTTT.

The rearrangement links TRBV2 to TRBJ2-7; the D gene is possibly TRBD1 (6 bases). Germline CDR1 is SNHLY and CDR2 is FYNNEI. This CDR3 contains 14 residues. With 5 bases removed from V and 7 bases from J, the gap between germline ends came to 18 bases. The CDR3 nucleotides read TGTGCCAGCAGTCCGGACAGCCTTCCGTCTGAGCAGTACTTC. Residues: CASSPDSLPSEQYF.

The gene calls are TRBV12-3 or TRBV12-4 and TRBJ2-2; D is possibly TRBD1 (6 bases). The CDR3 covers 12 residues. V was trimmed by 4 bases and J by 8 bases, leaving 8 bases between them. CDR3 nucleotides: TGTGCCAGCAGTTACAGGGTTGGGGAGCTGTTTTTT. Translation gives CASSYRVGELFF.

The CDR3 DNA reads as TGTGCCAGCAGCGTAGCCGGGACACCCTACGAGCAGTACTTC. It yields the protein CASSVAGTPYEQYF. The genes are TRBV9 and TRBJ2-7, with D perhaps TRBD1 (6 bases). V lost 0 bases and J lost 2, with 9 bases in between. CDR1 and CDR2 from the germline V gene are SGDLS and YYNGEE. The CDR3 is 14 amino acids.

The chain is built from TRBV28 and TRBJ1-1; D might be TRBD1 (5 bases). The CDR3 has 18 amino acids. CDR1 is MDHEN and CDR2 is SYDVKM in the germline V gene. The ends were cut back, 3 bases at V and 0 bases at J, with 20 bases in the middle. The CDR3 loop is CASSFPTGSVDMNTEAFF. The DNA of the CDR3 is TGTGCCAGCAGTTTCCCTACAGGTTCCGTGGACATGAACACTGAAGCTTTCTTT. Full variable domain (remainder filled in from reference TRBV28 and TRBJ1-1): DVKVTQSSRYLVKRTGEKVFLECVQDMDHENMFWYRQDPGLGLRLIYFSYDVKMKEKGDIPEGYSVSREKKERFSLILESASTNQTSMYLCASSFPTGSVDMNTEAFFGQGTRLTVV.

The genes are TRBV28 and TRBJ2-7, with 8 bases lining up with TRBD2. Germline loops: CDR1 MDHEN, CDR2 SYDVKM. The CDR3 is 15 residues long. The ends lost 1 base at V and 3 bases at J; junction bases unmatched: 5. CDR3 bases: TGTGCCAGCAGTTTATTAGGAGCGGGGGTCTACGAGCAGTACTTC. It specifies CASSLLGAGVYEQYF. Full variable domain (remainder filled in from reference TRBV28 and TRBJ2-7): DVKVTQSSRYLVKRTGEKVFLECVQDMDHENMFWYRQDPGLGLRLIYFSYDVKMKEKGDIPEGYSVSREKKERFSLILESASTNQTSMYLCASSLLGAGVYEQYFGPGTRLTVT.

The genes are TRBV28 and TRBJ2-7; a weak D match, TRBD2 (6 bases). V lost 1 base, J lost 7 bases, and 8 bases lay in between. Germline CDR1 and CDR2: MDHEN and SYDVKM. The CDR3 extends over 12 amino acids. CDR3 DNA sequence: TGTGCCAGCAGTTTATCGGGGAGGGAGCAGTACTTC. Translating it yields CASSLSGREQYF.